This T cell receptor beta chain was documented in a study of human T cells and chemical hapten exposure (dated by TCRdb to the early 2020s). For the study in its entirety: The libraries were sequenced as a pool, and the TCR yield per sample differed mostly because of small variations in library volumes within the pool. Peripheral blood TCR repertoire changes were tracked in vivo in alopecia patients during primary and secondary sensitization to the hapten diphenylcyclopropenone (DPC). Both TCR alpha and TCR beta chains were sequenced from each blood RNA sample.

Library preparation used RACE. TCRdb lists the instrument as NextSeq 500. During library preparation, unique molecular identifiers were attached to individual cDNA molecules so that TCRs could be counted quantitatively and reproducibly. On the authors' methods: Samples had a median of roughly 99,000 TCRs, with a range from roughly 23,224 to 750,000. V, J and CDR3 annotation of the TCR reads was performed with the Decombinator software suite. For PS versus PT1 abundance plots, all samples were subsampled to the same number of TCRs (28,000). TCRs were defined as expanded if absent before sensitization and observed at least eight times at the 2-week time point. TCRdb passed the public sequencing reads through fastp at Q25 and MiXCR, retaining productive beta sequences. Here each entry gathers all rows of one CDR3 protein and keeps the most common genes and DNA. TCRdb's processing, not the authors', yielded these V and J calls. Counted in this sample were 130,000 or so distinct CDR3 sequences; about 9% of them appeared once. The ten largest clonotypes hold around 1.9% of the sample.

This clonotype was recorded at least ten times. What antigen it recognizes has not been identified. No per-base quality is available; no much larger clone lies one base away. The time point tag for this specimen amounts to: healthy volunteer bleed at 2 weeks. Total RNA was extracted from unfractionated whole blood collected in Tempus Blood RNA tubes. Roughly five healthy volunteers were used as TCR sequencing controls and were bled at day 0, 2 weeks and 6 weeks. At the junction V is shortened by 1 base and J by 0 bases, with 12 bases in between. CDR1 and CDR2, looked up from the germline V gene, are LGHNT and FRNRAP. From the cysteine up to the phenylalanine, the CDR3 has a length of 16 residues. Kept here is only the CDR3 DNA, which spans 48 bases and is read in frame from base 1. The research as a whole found: After repeated subsampling, the strength of the expansion versus patch-test correlation and the threshold at which it became significant changed. No change with DPC sensitization was found in the number of TCRs above 1 in 1000 frequency, and no evidence of global repertoire structure alterations was found.

The receptor comes from a male donor in good health. Some clones in this sample may be carry-over from other donors' samples. Material: whole blood. Recombination linked TRBV12-5 to TRBJ1-1; the D region possibly corresponds to TRBD1 (6 bases align). The DNA sequence is as follows: TGTGCTAGTGGTTTGGGGACAGAGCCCATGAACACTGAAGCTTTCTTT. Its coded protein is CASGLGTEPMNTEAFF.